This T cell receptor beta chain came from a study of Ad26.COV2.S vaccination and SARS-CoV-2 variants. Germline CDR1 and CDR2: LGHNA and YSLEER. This CDR3 is built from 16 residues. V was shortened by 0 bases and J by 0 bases, with 10 bases between the two germline ends. TCRdb's copy holds only in-frame clones and misses some; the assay was immunoSEQ multiplex PCR. The table lists some 330,000 clones, around 90% of them singletons. Treatment noted: about 20 received Ad26.COV2.S at low or high dose, single or two shots; 5 received placebo; per-sample allocation not given. Sampling was performed 63 days after the first vaccine or placebo injection.

This sequence was found in a person aged 18-65 years who received the Ad26.COV2.S COVID-19 vaccine or a placebo. The material was peripheral blood, obtained in a trial of Ad26.COV2.S vaccine versus placebo. The chain carries TRBV4-3 and TRBJ2-3; D not certain. The CDR3 nucleotides read TGCGCCAGCAGCCAAGATCTTGGCGCGAGCACAGATACGCAGTATTTT. Its protein is CASSQDLGASTDTQYF.